In its sample, the clone carrying this T cell receptor beta chain was seen many times. Its antigen is currently unknown. The data originate from a study of T cells after posttransplantation cyclophosphamide. Whole-study results and caveats: Blood and skin or GI T cell repertoires showed limited TRB overlap. Recipient CMV seropositivity and CMV reactivation strongly tracked TRB clonality.

Produced via immunoSEQ multiplex PCR; TCRdb's table is partial and in-frame only. The data show 40,000 to 60,000 clones, with none appearing a single time. Germline loops: CDR1 SEHNR, CDR2 FQNEAQ (reference sequence). J was trimmed by 4 bases and V by 5 bases; bases with no gene match: 0. This CDR3 comprises 14 residues. The sample taken for sequencing was PBMCs. The genes are TRBV7-9 and TRBJ2-2, with TRBD2 identical over 11 bases. This sequence was found in a man aged 35-49 years in good health, CMV-negative, and a related stem cell transplant donor. CDR3: CASSGTSGTGELFF. CDR3 nucleotides: TGTGCCAGCAGCGGGACTAGCGGCACCGGGGAGCTGTTTTTT.